Sequencing of this T cell receptor beta chain was carried out in a study of T cell changes during pregnancy in multiple sclerosis. Only in-frame clones appear in the TCRdb table, and some are missing; sequencing was by immunoSEQ multiplex PCR. The sample shows fewer than 90,000 clones, 90% to 95% of them seen only once. Trimming removed 6 bases from V and 4 bases from J; junction bases left unmatched: 7. The CDR3 has 14 amino acids. Germline CDR1 and CDR2: MDHEN and SYDVKM. This TCR came from a female donor in good health, enrolled as a control in a pregnancy study. The source material was peripheral blood, sampled after pregnancy. The chain is built from TRBV28 and TRBJ2-5; 8 bases are shared with TRBD2. The CDR3 DNA follows: TGTGCCAGCAGCCGCGGACTAGCCCCAGAGACCCAGTACTTC. Translating gives CASSRGLAPETQYF.